This entry lists 18 T cell receptor beta chains sequenced from one sample in a study of blood T cell repertoires in COVID-19. Using immunoSEQ multiplex PCR, the repertoire was profiled, and TCRdb retains in-frame clones only, with some absent. The sample lists more than 85,000 clones; around four fifths were seen once. The sequenced sample consisted of peripheral blood. The receptors derive from a woman aged 60-75 years with acute or convalescent COVID-19.

The V call is TRBV7-2, the J call TRBJ2-3; TRBD2 agrees at 12 bases. The CDR3 length is 16 residues. Germline V lookup: CDR1 SGHTA, CDR2 FQGNSA. J was trimmed by 3 bases and V by 4 bases; bases with no gene match: 5. CDR3 nucleotides: TGTGCCAGCAGCTCAAGACTAGCGGGAGATACAGATACGCAGTATTTT. Its protein product is CASSSRLAGDTDTQYF.

The chain employs TRBV28 and TRBJ2-1; TRBD2 agrees at 7 bases. This CDR3 comprises 17 residues. The V gene end was trimmed by 7 bases and the J gene end by 8 bases; junction bases not matched to a gene: 20. Per germline, CDR1 MDHEN and CDR2 SYDVKM. CDR3 region: CASMRGGGTAAGDEQFF. The DNA of the CDR3 is TGTGCCAGCATGAGGGGCGGGGGAACGGCGGCTGGGGATGAGCAGTTCTTC.

This chain uses TRBV2 with TRBJ1-3; D is possibly TRBD1 (6 bases). The V end was cut by 6 bases, the J end by 7 bases, with 16 bases between. This CDR3 region has 14 residues. Germline V CDR1 and CDR2: SNHLY, FYNNEI. In DNA, the CDR3 is TGTGCCAGCAGCGTCGACAGGACGCAGAACACCATATATTTT. As protein: CASSVDRTQNTIYF.

This clone was detected a few times. The chain carries TRBV28 and TRBJ1-2; TRBD1 matches at 9 bases. Germline loops: CDR1 MDHEN, CDR2 SYDVKM. The CDR3 sequence is 16 residues long. After removal of 5 bases from V and 4 bases from J, the junction contained 11 bases not matched to a gene. CDR3 in amino acids: CASSTPGQGRGYGYTF. CDR3 in DNA: TGTGCCAGCAGTACCCCGGGACAGGGCCGGGGCTATGGCTACACCTTC.

This chain connects TRBV19 to TRBJ2-4; 12 bases are a match to TRBD2. This CDR3 contains 18 residues. Germline-derived CDR1 and CDR2 are LNHDA and SQIVND (reference sequence). V was clipped by 4 bases and J by 9 bases; unmatched bases: 16. The CDR3 loop is CASSRPTKMTSGSGIQYF. In DNA, the CDR3 is TGTGCCAGTAGTAGACCCACAAAAATGACTAGCGGGAGCGGCATTCAGTACTTC.

The genes are TRBV6-6 and TRBJ1-4; the D gene is possibly TRBD1 (5 bases). This CDR3 is 15 amino acids long. Germline V gives CDR1 MNHNY, CDR2 SVGAGI (reference sequence). Trimming removed 3 bases from V and 2 bases from J, with 10 bases in between. CDR3 DNA: TGTGCCAGCAGTTATCCGGGGGGGACTAATGAAAAACTGTTTTTT. Protein product: CASSYPGGTNEKLFF.

In this sample, this clone turned up a few times. The V and J genes are TRBV19 and TRBJ1-6; D is perhaps TRBD1 (6 bases). From germline, CDR1 is LNHDA and CDR2 SQIVND (reference sequence). This CDR3 comprises 13 residues. Trimming removed 8 bases at V and 10 bases at J, with 15 bases between. The CDR3 bases are TGTGCCAGTGCTGACAGGTCCAGATCACCCCTCCACTTT. Its translation is CASADRSRSPLHF.

A single count supports this clone. The chain is built from TRBV7-9 and TRBJ2-2, with TRBD2 matching over 8 bases. The germline gives CDR1 SEHNR, CDR2 FQNEAQ (reference sequence). The junction had 14 bases not matched to a gene; V was cut back by 5 bases and J by 6 bases. The CDR3 covers 17 residues. The CDR3 sequence: CASSPLRPGLGAGELFF. The CDR3 DNA reads as TGTGCCAGCAGCCCCTTGCGACCGGGACTAGGGGCCGGGGAGCTGTTTTTT.

The chain joins TRBV27 to TRBJ2-3, with a weak D call TRBD2 (7 bases). Germline CDR1 and CDR2: MNHEY and SMNVEV (reference sequence). Trimming pared 3 bases from V and 6 bases from J, leaving 19 bases between. This CDR3 contains 16 residues. CDR3 sequence reads: CASSLGGNRVGDTQYF. The CDR3 DNA reads as TGTGCCAGCAGTTTGGGGGGGAACAGGGTAGGTGATACGCAGTATTTT.

The J gene is TRBJ2-7, the V gene TRBV13; 8 nucleotides line up with TRBD2. V dropped 3 bases and J dropped 4; count of bases not matched to a gene: 8. The CDR3 length is 15 residues. Germline V CDR1 and CDR2: PRHDT, FYEKMQ (reference sequence). CDR3 region: CASSFGREVFYEQYF. In DNA form, the CDR3 reads TGTGCCAGCAGCTTCGGGCGGGAGGTCTTTTACGAGCAGTACTTC.

This rearrangement joins TRBV4-3 to TRBJ2-1; D remains ambiguous. CDR1 is LGHNA, CDR2 YSLEER, per germline. Between the trimmed V and J ends, which lost 3 bases and 9 bases, there was a span of 15 bases. The CDR3 loop spans 14 amino acids. The CDR3 sequence: CASSHPTGDSEQFF. The CDR3 bases are TGCGCCAGCAGCCACCCCACCGGAGACTCTGAGCAGTTCTTC.

This chain uses TRBV6-5 with TRBJ1-2; tentative D call: TRBD1 (5 bases). The CDR3 length is 13 residues. Germline CDR1 is MNHEY and CDR2 is SVGAGI. The germline V and J ends were trimmed by 5 bases and 5 bases, with 12 bases remaining between them. The CDR3 nucleotides are TGTGCCAGCAGTCTAAGCAAGGGGTATGGCTACACCTTC. Protein product: CASSLSKGYGYTF.

The chain employs TRBV2 and TRBJ2-2, with 10 bases fitting TRBD1. The germline CDR1 and CDR2 sequences are SNHLY and FYNNEI. V shed 2 bases, J shed 4 bases, and the junction held 4 bases outside the gene matches. The CDR3 covers 16 residues. The CDR3 coding sequence is TGTGCCAGCAGTGAAAGAGGACAGGGGGGCACCGGGGAGCTGTTTTTT. Its protein product is CASSERGQGGTGELFF.

V gene TRBV2 combines with J gene TRBJ1-1; the D gene is possibly TRBD1 (6 bases). V dropped 5 bases and J dropped 0 bases, with 16 bases sitting between them. Germline V gene lookup returns CDR1 SNHLY and CDR2 FYNNEI. The CDR3 runs 16 residues. CDR3 sequence: CASSRDTGSVNTEAFF. The DNA of the CDR3 is TGTGCCAGCAGTCGAGATACAGGGTCGGTGAACACTGAAGCTTTCTTT. The complete variable domain, with remaining parts taken from reference TRBV2 and TRBJ1-1, reads EPEVTQTPSHQVTQMGQEVILRCVPISNHLYFYWYRQILGQKVEFLVSFYNNEISEKSEIFDDQFSVERPDGSNFTLKIRSTKLEDSAMYFCASSRDTGSVNTEAFFGQGTRLTVV.

The rearrangement uses TRBV18 and TRBJ1-6; 7 bases agree with TRBD1. Germline trimming cut 6 bases from V and 10 bases from J; bases unmatched to any gene: 15. Germline V gene lookup returns CDR1 KGHSH and CDR2 LQKENI. The CDR3 loop spans 16 amino acids. DNA for the CDR3: TGTGCCAGCTCGGAAGGGACAGTGAGCGTCTTATCACCCCTCCACTTT. It yields the protein CASSEGTVSVLSPLHF.

The chain has TRBV5-1 and TRBJ1-1; D may be TRBD1 (6 bases). Per germline, CDR1 SGHRS and CDR2 YFSETQ. The V gene lost 5 bases and the J gene lost 1 base, with 12 bases spanning the gap. This CDR3 spans 14 amino acids. Here the CDR3 DNA reads TGCGCCAGCAGGGTGCAGGGGCCGAACACTGAAGCTTTCTTT. This codes for CASRVQGPNTEAFF.

This rearrangement joins TRBV28 to TRBJ1-1, with TRBD1 matching 7 bases. The CDR3 contains 15 residues. Germline V gene sequence: CDR1 MDHEN, CDR2 SYDVKM. J gave up 0 bases and V 8 bases, and 9 bases lay outside the gene matches. In DNA, the CDR3 is TGTGCCAGCCCCTCTCGGACAGGAATGAACACTGAAGCTTTCTTT. Its translation: CASPSRTGMNTEAFF.

The count of this clone is one. The chain combines TRBV7-8 with TRBJ1-5, with TRBD1 matching over 8 bases. V lost 8 bases to trimming and J lost 8 bases; unmatched junction nucleotides: 11. The germline gives CDR1 SGHVS, CDR2 FQNEAQ. The CDR3 runs to 14 residues. The CDR3 sequence is CASGDGRGQEPQHF. CDR3 in DNA: TGTGCCAGCGGAGATGGCAGGGGGCAAGAGCCCCAGCATTTT. Combining the CDR3 with reference TRBV7-8 and TRBJ1-5 gives the whole variable domain GAGVSQSPRYKVAKRGQDVALRCDPISGHVSLFWYQQALGQGPEFLTYFQNEAQLDKSGLPSDRFFAERPEGSVSTLKIQRTQQEDSAVYLCASGDGRGQEPQHFGDGTRLSIL.